This T cell receptor beta chain was retrieved from a study of shared clonotypes between healthy human individuals. CD8 cells regarded as naive lacked CD45RO, were positively chosen for CCR7, and omitted terminally differentiated effector memory CD45RA+ cells. The study enrolled healthy HIV-negative adults without recent acute infections or vaccinations as donors. Of note for this clone: The antigen is not known.

Study-wide results and limits: It was the few donors that limited the genetic and exposure-history diversity represented.

CDR1 and CDR2 (germline): MNHNS, SASEGT. The CDR3 spans 17 residues. Trimming removed 2 bases at V and 6 bases at J, with 17 bases between. A 200 ng quantity of DNA, 29,000 or so T cell genomes, went into the sorted-subset replicate PCRs. The table came from immunoSEQ multiplex PCR; TCRdb's copy has only in-frame clones and leaves some out. The data contain about 2 million clones, approximately 94% of them seen just once; the ten biggest clones take up 0.9% to 1.3%. V and J are TRBV6-1 and TRBJ1-6; D gene uncertain. The sequence was collected from a young man in good health. The sequenced sample consisted of naive CD8+ T cells sorted from blood. DNA of the CDR3: TGTGCCAGCAGTGAAAGATGGCGGGAGAGTACTAATTCACCCCTCCACTTT. Translating gives CASSERWRESTNSPLHF.